The clone carrying this TCR beta chain has more than one count but fewer than ten. Healthy individuals who donated bone marrow served as the donors. The CDR3 spans 13 residues. Germline CDR1 reads MNHNS; CDR2 reads SASEGT. Trimming removed 10 bases at V and 9 bases at J, with 20 bases between. Amplification used 60 Vbeta primers and 13 Jbeta primers. The data were produced by immunoSEQ multiplex PCR, yet TCRdb's version contains in-frame clones alone and is incomplete. The table records 95,000 to 150,000 clones, around 77% of them present only once. The record originates from a study of cytomegalovirus exposure and HLA in healthy donors.

The receptor was isolated from a woman aged 40 to 55 in good health and CMV-seropositive. Material: PBMCs. The chain joins TRBV6-1 to TRBJ2-3; weak D call: TRBD1 (5 bases). In DNA, the CDR3 is TGTGCCACCCTGGACACATATCTGAAAACGCAGTATTTT. It yields the protein CATLDTYLKTQYF.